This is a list of T cell receptor beta chains from one sample in a study of blood T cell repertoires in COVID-19. Here immunoSEQ multiplex PCR was the method, and the copy in TCRdb shows in-frame clones only, minus some. This table has roughly 42,000 clones, around 79% appearing once. The sample was peripheral blood. Receptors originate from a woman of 80 years or more with acute or convalescent COVID-19. The CDR3 runs from the conserved cysteine through the conserved F or W. The order of the fields is CDR3 DNA, CDR3 protein, D gene, J gene, clone size, V gene. The D gene is left open where the match is weak. Expanded clones are given a class, and other clones once, few, many or no size at all.

TGTGCCAGCAGCCAAGCCGCGGGACTAGCGGGCTTCTTC	CASSQAAGLAGFF	TRBD2	TRBJ2-1	few	TRBV14
TGTGCCAGCAGCCCCCAGCAGGGGGGTAACTATGGCTACACCTTC	CASSPQQGGNYGYTF	TRBD1	TRBJ1-2	-	TRBV7-6
TGTGCCAGCAGCCACGACGAGGCCGGGGAGCTGTTTTTT	CASSHDEAGELFF	-	TRBJ2-2	few	TRBV12-3/TRBV12-4
TGCGCCAGCAGCCAAGGACAGGGGCTCGTTCAGCCCCAGCATTTT	CASSQGQGLVQPQHF	TRBD1	TRBJ1-5	-	TRBV4-1
TGTGCCAGCAGCTTAACTTTGTACGAGCAGTACTTC	CASSLTLYEQYF	-	TRBJ2-7	few	TRBV7-2
TGTGCCAGCAGCCCCCGACAGGATTTCACAGATACGCAGTATTTT	CASSPRQDFTDTQYF	-	TRBJ2-3	-	TRBV4-2
TGTGCCAGCAGTCCCGGGACTAGCGGGACGCACGAGCAGTACTTC	CASSPGTSGTHEQYF	TRBD2	TRBJ2-7	-	TRBV27
TGTGCCAGCAGCTTCTTCGGGACTAGTGAGACCCAGTACTTC	CASSFFGTSETQYF	TRBD2	TRBJ2-5	-	TRBV7-9
TGTGCCAGCAAATTAGAACCCTACGAGCAGTACTTC	CASKLEPYEQYF	-	TRBJ2-7	-	TRBV27
TGTGCCAGCAGTTTTCGGTGGGGGGAGCTGTTTTTT	CASSFRWGELFF	-	TRBJ2-2	-	TRBV27
TGTGCCAGCAGCTCCTTCGGAGCGGGAAGCTCCTACGAGCAGTACTTC	CASSSFGAGSSYEQYF	TRBD2	TRBJ2-7	-	TRBV7-2
TGTGCCAGCAGTTACTTAGCGGGAGGGACGTTCTTC	CASSYLAGGTFF	TRBD2	TRBJ2-1	-	TRBV6-5
TGTGCCAGCAGCTTAGATCTAGCGGGAGGGTCGGGGTTCGAGCAGTACTTC	CASSLDLAGGSGFEQYF	TRBD2	TRBJ2-7	-	TRBV11-2
TGCGCCAGCAGCCAAGAAGCGGGTAGGAAGGATGAAGCTTTCTTT	CASSQEAGRKDEAFF	-	TRBJ1-1	-	TRBV4-3
TGTGCCAGCAGTTACTCAGGGGAACACAATCAGCCCCAGCATTTT	CASSYSGEHNQPQHF	-	TRBJ1-5	-	TRBV6-2/TRBV6-3
TGCAGCGTTGTGAAACTAGCGGGAGCCTACGAGCAGTACTTC	CSVVKLAGAYEQYF	TRBD2	TRBJ2-7	-	TRBV29-1
TGTGCCATCATGGGGGACAGACCTTCCTACGAGCAGTACTTC	CAIMGDRPSYEQYF	TRBD1	TRBJ2-7	few	TRBV10-3
TGTGCCAGCTCACCACGGGGGGAAGCGGGAAACACTGAAGCTTTCTTT	CASSPRGEAGNTEAFF	-	TRBJ1-1	-	TRBV18
TGTGCCAGCAGTTATGACAGGGGAGCCCCAAATGAAAAACTGTTTTTT	CASSYDRGAPNEKLFF	TRBD1	TRBJ1-4	-	TRBV6-5
TGTGCCAGCAGCAAAGACAGGGGCTATGGCTACACCTTC	CASSKDRGYGYTF	TRBD1	TRBJ1-2	once	TRBV6-5
TGTGCTAGTGGCCCGTCTTTCGACAGGAGAAGGGACACCATATATTTT	CASGPSFDRRRDTIYF	-	TRBJ1-3	-	TRBV12-5
TGTGCCAGCAGTGAAATCCCGGACAATGAGCAGTTCTTC	CASSEIPDNEQFF	-	TRBJ2-1	-	TRBV6-1
TGCGCCAGCAGCCAAGTGGAAGCGGGAGAAGCCGGGGAGCTGTTTTTT	CASSQVEAGEAGELFF	TRBD2	TRBJ2-2	few	TRBV4-3